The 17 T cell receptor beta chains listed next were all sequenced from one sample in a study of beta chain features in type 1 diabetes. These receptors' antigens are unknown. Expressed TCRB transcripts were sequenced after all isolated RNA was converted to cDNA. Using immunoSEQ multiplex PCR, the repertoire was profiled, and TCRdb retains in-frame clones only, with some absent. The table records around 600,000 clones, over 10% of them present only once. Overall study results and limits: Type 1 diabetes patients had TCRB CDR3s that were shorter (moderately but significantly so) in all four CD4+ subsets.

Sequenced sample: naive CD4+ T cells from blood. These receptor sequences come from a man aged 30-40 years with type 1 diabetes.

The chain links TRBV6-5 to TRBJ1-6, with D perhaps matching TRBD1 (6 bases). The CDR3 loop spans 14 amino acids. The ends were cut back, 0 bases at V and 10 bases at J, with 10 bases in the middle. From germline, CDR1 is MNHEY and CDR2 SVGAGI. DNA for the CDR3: TGTGCCAGCAGTTACTCCGTAGGGGGGTCACCCCTCCACTTT. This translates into CASSYSVGGSPLHF.

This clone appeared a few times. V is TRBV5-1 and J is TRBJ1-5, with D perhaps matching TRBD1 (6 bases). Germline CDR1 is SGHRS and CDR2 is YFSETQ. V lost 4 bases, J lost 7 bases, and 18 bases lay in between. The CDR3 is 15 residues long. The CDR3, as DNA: TGCGCCAGCAGCCCGGCCGGCGGGGGCGAGCAGCCCCAGCATTTT. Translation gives CASSPAGGGEQPQHF.

Written as DNA, the CDR3 is TGTGCCAGCAGCCAAGCCTCCGGGACGGATAATAATTCACCCCTCCACTTT. It yields the protein CASSQASGTDNNSPLHF. The chain carries TRBV4-2 and TRBJ1-6, with D possibly TRBD1 on 5 matching bases. The CDR3 covers 17 residues. V was pared by 1 base and J by 5 bases, with 15 bases between. CDR1 LGHNA and CDR2 YNFKEQ come from the germline V gene.

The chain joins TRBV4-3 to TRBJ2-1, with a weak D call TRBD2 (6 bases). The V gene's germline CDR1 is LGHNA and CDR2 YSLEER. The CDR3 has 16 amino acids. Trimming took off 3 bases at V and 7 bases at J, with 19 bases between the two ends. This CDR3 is CASSHRPRFAGNEQFF. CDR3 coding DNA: TGCGCCAGCAGCCACAGGCCCCGATTCGCGGGGAATGAGCAGTTCTTC.

The CDR3 DNA reads as TGTGCCAGCAGAACGACAGGGGATTTGGGCTACACCTTC. Its protein product is CASRTTGDLGYTF. This sequence joins TRBV27 and TRBJ1-2, with 8 bases matching TRBD1. This CDR3 contains 13 residues. After removal of 6 bases from V and 8 bases from J, the junction contained 8 bases not matched to a gene. Germline V gene sequence: CDR1 MNHEY, CDR2 SMNVEV (reference sequence).

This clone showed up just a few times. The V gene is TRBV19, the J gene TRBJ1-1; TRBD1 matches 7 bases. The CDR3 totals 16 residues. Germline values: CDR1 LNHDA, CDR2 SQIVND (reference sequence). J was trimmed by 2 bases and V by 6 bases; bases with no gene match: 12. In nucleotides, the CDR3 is TGTGCCAGTAGCCACGACCATGGGACAGCAAACACTGAAGCTTTCTTT. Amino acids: CASSHDHGTANTEAFF.

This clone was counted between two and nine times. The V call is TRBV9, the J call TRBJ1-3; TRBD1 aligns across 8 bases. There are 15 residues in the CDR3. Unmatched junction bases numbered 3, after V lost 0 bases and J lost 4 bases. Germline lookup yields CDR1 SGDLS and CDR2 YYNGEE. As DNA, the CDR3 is TGTGCCAGCAGCGTAGGGACAGGGCACGGAAACACCATATATTTT. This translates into CASSVGTGHGNTIYF.

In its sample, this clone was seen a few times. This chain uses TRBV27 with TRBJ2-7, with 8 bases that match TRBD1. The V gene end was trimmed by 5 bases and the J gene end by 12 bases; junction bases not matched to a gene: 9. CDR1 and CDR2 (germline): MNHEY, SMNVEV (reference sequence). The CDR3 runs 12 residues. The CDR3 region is CASSLWTGRPYF. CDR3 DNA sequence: TGTGCCAGCAGTCTTTGGACAGGGCGGCCGTACTTC.

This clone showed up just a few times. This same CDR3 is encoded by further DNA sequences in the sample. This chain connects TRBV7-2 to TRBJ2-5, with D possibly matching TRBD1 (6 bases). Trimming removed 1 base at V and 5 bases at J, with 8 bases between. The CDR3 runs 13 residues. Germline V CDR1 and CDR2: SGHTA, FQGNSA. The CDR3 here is CASSLDRAETQYF. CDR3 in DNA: TGTGCCAGCAGCTTAGACAGGGCCGAGACCCAGTACTTC.

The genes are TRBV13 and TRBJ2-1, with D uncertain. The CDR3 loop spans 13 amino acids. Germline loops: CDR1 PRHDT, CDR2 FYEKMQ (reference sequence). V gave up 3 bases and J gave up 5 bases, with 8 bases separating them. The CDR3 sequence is CASSFPGHNEQFF. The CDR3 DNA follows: TGTGCCAGCAGCTTCCCCGGGCACAATGAGCAGTTCTTC. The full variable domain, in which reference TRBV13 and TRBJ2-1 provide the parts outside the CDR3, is AAGVIQSPRHLIKEKRETATLKCYPIPRHDTVYWYQQGPGQDPQFLISFYEKMQSDKGSIPDRFSAQQFSDYHSELNMSSLELGDSALYFCASSFPGHNEQFFGPGTRLTVL.

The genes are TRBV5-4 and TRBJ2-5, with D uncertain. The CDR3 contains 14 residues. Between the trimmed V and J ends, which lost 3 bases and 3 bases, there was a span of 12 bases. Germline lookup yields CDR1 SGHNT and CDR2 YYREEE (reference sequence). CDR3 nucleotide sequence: TGTGCCAGCAGCTCCTCGACTGAGAAAGAGACCCAGTACTTC. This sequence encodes CASSSSTEKETQYF.

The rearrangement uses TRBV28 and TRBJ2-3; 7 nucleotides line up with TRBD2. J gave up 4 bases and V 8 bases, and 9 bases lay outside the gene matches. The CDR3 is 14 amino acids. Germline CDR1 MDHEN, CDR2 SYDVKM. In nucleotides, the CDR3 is TGTGCCAGCCGACGGGGGGATAGGGCAGATACGCAGTATTTT. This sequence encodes CASRRGDRADTQYF.

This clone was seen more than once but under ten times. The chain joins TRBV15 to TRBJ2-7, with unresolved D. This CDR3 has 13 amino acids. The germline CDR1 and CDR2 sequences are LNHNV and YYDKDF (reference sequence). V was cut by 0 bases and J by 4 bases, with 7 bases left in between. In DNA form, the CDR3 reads TGTGCCACCAGCAGAGATCGAAATTACGAGCAGTACTTC. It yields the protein CATSRDRNYEQYF.

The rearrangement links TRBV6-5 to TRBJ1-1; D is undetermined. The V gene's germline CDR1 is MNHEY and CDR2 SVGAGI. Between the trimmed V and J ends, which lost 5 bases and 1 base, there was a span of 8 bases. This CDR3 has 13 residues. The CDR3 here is CASSTPGNTEAFF. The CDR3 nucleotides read TGTGCCAGCAGTACACCGGGGAACACTGAAGCTTTCTTT.

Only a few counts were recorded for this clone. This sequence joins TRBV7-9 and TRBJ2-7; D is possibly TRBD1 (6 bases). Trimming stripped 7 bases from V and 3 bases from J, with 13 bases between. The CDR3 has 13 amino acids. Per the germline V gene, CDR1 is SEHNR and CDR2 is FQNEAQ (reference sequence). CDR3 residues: CASTILDSYEQYF. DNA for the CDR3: TGTGCCAGCACCATTCTGGACAGCTACGAGCAGTACTTC.

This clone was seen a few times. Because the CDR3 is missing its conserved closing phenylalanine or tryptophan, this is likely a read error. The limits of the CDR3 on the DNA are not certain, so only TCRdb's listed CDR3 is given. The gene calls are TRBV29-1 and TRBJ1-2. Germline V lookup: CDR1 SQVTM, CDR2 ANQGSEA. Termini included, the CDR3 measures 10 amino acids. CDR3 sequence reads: CSDGFWRTPS.

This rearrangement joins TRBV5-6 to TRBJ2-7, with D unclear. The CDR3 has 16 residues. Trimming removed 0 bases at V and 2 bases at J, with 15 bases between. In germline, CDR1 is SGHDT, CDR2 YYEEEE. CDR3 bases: TGTGCCAGCAGCTTGGCTAAAAGATCACCAGCCTACGAGCAGTACTTC. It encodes CASSLAKRSPAYEQYF. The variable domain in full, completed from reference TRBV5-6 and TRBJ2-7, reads DAGVTQSPTHLIKTRGQQVTLRCSPKSGHDTVSWYQQALGQGPQFIFQYYEEEERQRGNFPDRFSGHQFPNYSSELNVNALLLGDSALYLCASSLAKRSPAYEQYFGPGTRLTVT.